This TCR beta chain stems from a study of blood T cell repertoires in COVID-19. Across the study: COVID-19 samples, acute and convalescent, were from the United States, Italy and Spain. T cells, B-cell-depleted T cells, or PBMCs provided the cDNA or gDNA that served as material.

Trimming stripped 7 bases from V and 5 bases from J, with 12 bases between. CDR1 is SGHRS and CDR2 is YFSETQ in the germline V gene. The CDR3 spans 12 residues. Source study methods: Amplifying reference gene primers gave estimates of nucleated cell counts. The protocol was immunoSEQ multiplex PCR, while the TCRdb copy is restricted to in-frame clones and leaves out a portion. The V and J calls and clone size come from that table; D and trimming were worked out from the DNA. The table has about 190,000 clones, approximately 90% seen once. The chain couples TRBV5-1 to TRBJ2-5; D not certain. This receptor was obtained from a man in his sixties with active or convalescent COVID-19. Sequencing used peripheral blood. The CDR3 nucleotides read TGCGCCAGCTCATCTGAACACGAGACCCAGTACTTC. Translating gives CASSSEHETQYF.